This T cell receptor (beta chain) was profiled in a study of cytomegalovirus exposure and HLA in healthy donors. Germline V lookup: CDR1 MGHDK, CDR2 SYGVNS. There are 14 residues in the CDR3. Trimming removed 6 bases at V and 1 base at J, with 12 bases between. Primers: 60 Vbeta forward and 13 Jbeta reverse. The table came from immunoSEQ multiplex PCR; TCRdb's copy has only in-frame clones and leaves some out. This table holds about 190,000 clones, roughly four fifths found once. This chain uses TRBV25-1 with TRBJ2-5; D uncertain. This receptor was identified in a woman aged 18-29 years in good health and CMV-seronegative. What was sequenced was PBMCs. The CDR3 spells CASSERRSQETQYF. CDR3 sequence (DNA): TGTGCCAGCAGCGAACGTCGGTCCCAAGAGACCCAGTACTTC.